This TCR beta chain is from a study of identifying expanded T cells in peripheral blood. Study results and limitations: Over about two and four weeks, about 17 and 20 clones changed, versus around 1.2 between replicates. Variance in clone template counts between approximately 2-week samples significantly increased with total template count across all healthy donors.

Assay: immunoSEQ multiplex PCR; the TCRdb copy retains only in-frame clones and omits some. Here the sample spans approximately 120,000 clones, 88% being singletons. Collection occurred without any documented infections or immune events in donors. A note on this clone: Its antigen is not known.

The CDR3 covers 15 residues. Germline V gene sequence: CDR1 SGHTA, CDR2 FQGNSA. V was cut by 5 bases and J by 1 base, with 12 bases left in between. Specimen: blood. The J gene is TRBJ2-4, the V gene TRBV7-2, with D maybe TRBD2 (6 bases). The clonotype originates from a person between 18 and 75 years old in good health. In nucleotides, the CDR3 is TGTGCCAGCAGCCCAGGAGGGGCTGCCAAAAACATTCAGTACTTC. Amino acids: CASSPGGAAKNIQYF.